This TCR beta chain was observed in a study of T-cell reconstitution after alpha-beta-depleted transplantation in children. Findings of the study overall: At around two months after transplant, the alpha-beta T cells were reportedly derived from several hundred expanded clones that came from non-depleted graft cells.

This clonotype has a count of ten or more. Its antigen is unknown. Preparation of the TCRbeta library was carried out with unique molecular identifiers. Each CDR3 protein is one row after TCRdb ran MiXCR on the PCR reads. Among about 170,000 distinct CDR3 sequences listed, around 10% were seen once. The sequence derives from a boy under 10 years old with acute myeloid leukemia, due to receive a stem cell transplant. The sequencing here drew on PBMCs, taken before TCRalphabeta/CD19-depleted stem cell transplant.

In DNA form, the CDR3 reads TGCAGTGCTAGTGCGGGACCCCTCCCTGGGGCCAACGTCCTGACTTTC. The encoded protein is CSASAGPLPGANVLTF. The rearrangement joins TRBV20-1 to TRBJ2-6; the D gene is possibly TRBD2 (6 bases). Looked up from germline, CDR1 is DFQATT and CDR2 is SNEGSKA (reference sequence). This CDR3 is 16 amino acids long. V was pared by 3 bases and J by 2 bases, with 14 bases between.